This T cell receptor beta chain appears in the sequencing data of a study of blood T cells in healthy people across ages. The study's findings and limits: More naive CD4+ cells and higher diversity were found in long-lived than in aged donors. Roughly linearly, TCR beta diversity per million T cells fell as age increased. Correlation between TCR beta diversity and naive T cell percentage was strong.

The V and J ends lost 4 bases and 0 bases respectively, with 8 bases between them. CDR1 is GTSNPN, CDR2 SVGIG, per germline (reference sequence). This CDR3 has 13 residues. A J-beta primer mix and a sample-barcoded 5' primer were used in a second PCR of about 7 to 12 cycles. One entry per CDR3 protein results from TCRdb running MiXCR on the 5' RACE reads. The sample holds roughly 700,000 distinct CDR3 sequences, 45% to 50% seen once. This clonotype has ten or more counts. The antigen is not known. Each donor was a healthy Caucasian individual from Russia, aged roughly 6 to 95. V and J are TRBV30 and TRBJ2-3; no firm D call. The sample was blood. This clonotype was obtained from a woman in her sixties in good health. The CDR3 nucleotides read TGTGCCTGGACTCTATCTAGCACAGATACGCAGTATTTT. This encodes CAWTLSSTDTQYF.